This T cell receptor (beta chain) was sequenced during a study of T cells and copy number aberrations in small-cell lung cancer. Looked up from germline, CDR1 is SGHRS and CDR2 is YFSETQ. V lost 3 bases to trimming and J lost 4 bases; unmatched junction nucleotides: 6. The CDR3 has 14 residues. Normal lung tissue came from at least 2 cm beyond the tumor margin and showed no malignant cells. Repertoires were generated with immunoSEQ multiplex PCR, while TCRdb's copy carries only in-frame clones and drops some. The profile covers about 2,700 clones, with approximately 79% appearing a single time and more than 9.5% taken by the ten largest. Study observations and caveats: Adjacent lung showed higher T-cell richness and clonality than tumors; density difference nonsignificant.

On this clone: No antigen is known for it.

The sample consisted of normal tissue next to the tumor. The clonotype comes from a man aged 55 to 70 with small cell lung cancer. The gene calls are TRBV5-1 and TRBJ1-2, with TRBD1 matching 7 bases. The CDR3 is CASSSGQASYGYTF. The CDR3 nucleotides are TGCGCCAGCAGCTCAGGACAGGCCTCCTATGGCTACACCTTC.